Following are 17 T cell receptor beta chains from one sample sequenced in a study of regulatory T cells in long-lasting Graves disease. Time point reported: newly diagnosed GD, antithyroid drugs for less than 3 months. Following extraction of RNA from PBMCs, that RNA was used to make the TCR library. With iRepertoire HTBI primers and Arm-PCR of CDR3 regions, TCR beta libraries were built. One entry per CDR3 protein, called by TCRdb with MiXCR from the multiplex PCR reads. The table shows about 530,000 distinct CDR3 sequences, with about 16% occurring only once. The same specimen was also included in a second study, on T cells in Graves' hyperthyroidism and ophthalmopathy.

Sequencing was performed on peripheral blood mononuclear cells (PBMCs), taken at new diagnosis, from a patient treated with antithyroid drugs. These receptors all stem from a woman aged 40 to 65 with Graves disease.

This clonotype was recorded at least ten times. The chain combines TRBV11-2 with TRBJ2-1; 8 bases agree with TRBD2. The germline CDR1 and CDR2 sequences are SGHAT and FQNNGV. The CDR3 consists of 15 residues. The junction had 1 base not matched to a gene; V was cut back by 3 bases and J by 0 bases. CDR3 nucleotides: TGTGCCAGCAGCTTCGGGGGGGCCTCCTACAATGAGCAGTTCTTC. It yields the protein CASSFGGASYNEQFF.

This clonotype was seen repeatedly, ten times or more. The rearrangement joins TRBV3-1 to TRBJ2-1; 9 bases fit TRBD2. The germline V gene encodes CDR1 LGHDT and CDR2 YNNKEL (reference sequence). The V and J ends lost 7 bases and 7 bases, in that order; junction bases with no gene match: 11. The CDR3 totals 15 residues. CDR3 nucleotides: TGTGCCAGCACCCTAGGGGCGGGGGGGCCGAATGAGCAGTTCTTC. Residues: CASTLGAGGPNEQFF.

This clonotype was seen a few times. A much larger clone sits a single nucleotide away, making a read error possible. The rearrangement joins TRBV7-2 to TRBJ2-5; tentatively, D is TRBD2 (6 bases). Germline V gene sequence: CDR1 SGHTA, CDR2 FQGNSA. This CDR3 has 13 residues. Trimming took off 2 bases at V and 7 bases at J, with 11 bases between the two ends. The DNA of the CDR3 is TGTGCCAGCAGCTTAATGATGGGAGGGACCCAGTACTTC. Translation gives CASSLMMGGTQYF.

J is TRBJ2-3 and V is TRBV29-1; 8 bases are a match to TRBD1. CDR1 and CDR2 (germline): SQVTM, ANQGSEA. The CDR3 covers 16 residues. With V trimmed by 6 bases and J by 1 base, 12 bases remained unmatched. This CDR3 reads CSVDPKDRARTDTQYF. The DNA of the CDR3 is TGCAGCGTAGACCCCAAGGACAGGGCTCGCACAGATACGCAGTATTTT.

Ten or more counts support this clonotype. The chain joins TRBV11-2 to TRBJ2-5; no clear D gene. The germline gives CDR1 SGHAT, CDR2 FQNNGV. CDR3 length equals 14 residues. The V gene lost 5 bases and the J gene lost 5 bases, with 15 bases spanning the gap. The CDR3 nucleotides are TGTGCCAGCAGCCCCCCCCCGGGTTGGGAGACCCAGTACTTC. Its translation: CASSPPPGWETQYF. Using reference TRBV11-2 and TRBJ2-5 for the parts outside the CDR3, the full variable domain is EAGVAQSPRYKIIEKRQSVAFWCNPISGHATLYWYQQILGQGPKLLIQFQNNGVVDDSQLPKDRFSAERLKGVDSTLKIQPAKLEDSAVYLCASSPPPGWETQYFGPGTRLLVL.

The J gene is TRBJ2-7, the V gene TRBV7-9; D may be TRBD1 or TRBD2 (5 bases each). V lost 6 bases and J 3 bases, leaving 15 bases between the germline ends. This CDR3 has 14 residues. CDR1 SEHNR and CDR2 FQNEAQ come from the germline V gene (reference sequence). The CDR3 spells CASRPTGTRYEQYF. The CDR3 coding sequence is TGTGCCAGCAGGCCTACCGGGACGCGCTACGAGCAGTACTTC.

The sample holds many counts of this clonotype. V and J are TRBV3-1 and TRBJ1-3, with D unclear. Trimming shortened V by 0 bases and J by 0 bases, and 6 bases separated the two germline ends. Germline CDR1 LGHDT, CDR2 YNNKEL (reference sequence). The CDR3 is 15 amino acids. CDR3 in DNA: TGTGCCAGCAGCCAAGACGCCTACTCTGGAAACACCATATATTTT. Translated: CASSQDAYSGNTIYF. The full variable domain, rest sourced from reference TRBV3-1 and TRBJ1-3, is DTAVSQTPKYLVTQMGNDKSIKCEQNLGHDTMYWYKQDSKKFLKIMFSYNNKELIINETVPNRFSPKSPDKAHLNLHINSLELGDSAVYFCASSQDAYSGNTIYFGEGSWLTVV.

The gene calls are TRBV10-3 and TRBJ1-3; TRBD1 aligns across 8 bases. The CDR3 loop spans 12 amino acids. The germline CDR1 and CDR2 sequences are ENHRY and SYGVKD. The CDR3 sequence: CATGGSGNTIYF. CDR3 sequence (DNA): TGTGCAACAGGGGGTTCTGGAAACACCATATATTTT.

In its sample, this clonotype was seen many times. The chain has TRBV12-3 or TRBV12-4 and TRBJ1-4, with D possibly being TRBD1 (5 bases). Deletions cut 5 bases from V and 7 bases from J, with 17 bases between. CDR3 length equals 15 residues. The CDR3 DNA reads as TGTGCCAGCAGTAAGACTCAGGGTGGCGGTGAAAAACTGTTTTTT. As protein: CASSKTQGGGEKLFF.

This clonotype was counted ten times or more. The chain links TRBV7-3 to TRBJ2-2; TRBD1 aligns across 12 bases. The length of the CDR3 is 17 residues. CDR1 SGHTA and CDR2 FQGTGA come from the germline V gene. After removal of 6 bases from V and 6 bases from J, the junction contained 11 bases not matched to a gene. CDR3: CASSSAPGQGAPGELFF. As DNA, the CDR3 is TGTGCCAGCAGTTCCGCCCCGGGACAGGGGGCGCCCGGGGAGCTGTTTTTT.

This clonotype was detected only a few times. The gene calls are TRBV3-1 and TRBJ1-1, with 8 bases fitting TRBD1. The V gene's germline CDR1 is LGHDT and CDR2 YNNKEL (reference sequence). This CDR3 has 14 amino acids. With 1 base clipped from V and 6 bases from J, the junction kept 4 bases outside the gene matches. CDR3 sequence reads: CASSQGQGYSEAFF. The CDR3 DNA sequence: TGTGCCAGCAGCCAAGGACAGGGGTATTCTGAAGCTTTCTTT.

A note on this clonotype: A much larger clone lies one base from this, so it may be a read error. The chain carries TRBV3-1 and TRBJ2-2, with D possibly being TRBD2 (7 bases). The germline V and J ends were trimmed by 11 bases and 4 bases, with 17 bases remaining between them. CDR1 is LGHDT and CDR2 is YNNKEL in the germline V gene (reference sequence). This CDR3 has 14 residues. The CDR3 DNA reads TGTGCCGCCTCGCGGGGGCAGAGCACCGGGGAGCTGTTTTTT. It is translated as CAASRGQSTGELFF. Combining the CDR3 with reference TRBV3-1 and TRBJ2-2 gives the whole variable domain DTAVSQTPKYLVTQMGNDKSIKCEQNLGHDTMYWYKQDSKKFLKIMFSYNNKELIINETVPNRFSPKSPDKAHLNLHINSLELGDSAVYFCAASRGQSTGELFFGEGSRLTVL.

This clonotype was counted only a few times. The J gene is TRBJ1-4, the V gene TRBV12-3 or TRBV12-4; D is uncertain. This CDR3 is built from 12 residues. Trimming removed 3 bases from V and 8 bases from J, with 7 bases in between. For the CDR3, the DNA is TGTGCCAGCAGTTTCGTCCCCGAAAAACTGTTTTTT. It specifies CASSFVPEKLFF.

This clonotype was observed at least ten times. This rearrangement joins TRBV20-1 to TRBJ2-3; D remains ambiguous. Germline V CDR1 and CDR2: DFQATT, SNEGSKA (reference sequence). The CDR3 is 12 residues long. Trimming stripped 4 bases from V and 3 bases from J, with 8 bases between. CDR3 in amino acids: CSAKQVTDTQYF. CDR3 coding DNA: TGCAGTGCTAAACAAGTAACAGATACGCAGTATTTT.

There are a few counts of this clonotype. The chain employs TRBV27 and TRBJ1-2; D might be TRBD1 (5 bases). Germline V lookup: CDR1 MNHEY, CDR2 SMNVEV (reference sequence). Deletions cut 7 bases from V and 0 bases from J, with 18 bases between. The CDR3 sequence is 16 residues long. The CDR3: CASTRARTRTNYGYTF. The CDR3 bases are TGTGCCAGCACTAGAGCGCGGACACGGACTAACTATGGCTACACCTTC.

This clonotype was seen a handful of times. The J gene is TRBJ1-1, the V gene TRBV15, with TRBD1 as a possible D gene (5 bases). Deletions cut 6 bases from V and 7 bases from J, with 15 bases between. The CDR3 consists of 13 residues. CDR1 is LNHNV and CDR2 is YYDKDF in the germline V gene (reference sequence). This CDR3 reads CATSLAGTGEAFF. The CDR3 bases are TGTGCCACCAGTCTGGCCGGAACAGGTGAAGCTTTCTTT.

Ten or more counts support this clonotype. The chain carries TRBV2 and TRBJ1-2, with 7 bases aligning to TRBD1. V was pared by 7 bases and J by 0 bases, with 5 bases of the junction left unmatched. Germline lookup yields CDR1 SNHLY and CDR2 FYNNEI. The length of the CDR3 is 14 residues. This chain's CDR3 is CASNPGTANYGYTF. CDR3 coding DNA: TGTGCCAGCAACCCCGGGACAGCTAACTATGGCTACACCTTC.